Given below is one T cell receptor beta chain in context. The data were produced by immunoSEQ multiplex PCR, yet TCRdb's version contains in-frame clones alone and is incomplete. The profile shows about 16,000 clones, 80% to 90% of them singletons. The sample is drawn from a study of blood T cell repertoires in COVID-19. This CDR3 comprises 11 residues. V was shortened by 3 bases and J by 3 bases, with 3 bases between the two germline ends. The germline CDR1 and CDR2 sequences are MNHEY and SVGAGI. The chain employs TRBV6-5 and TRBJ2-7; no clear D gene. This TCR was recovered from a man older than 75 with acute or convalescent COVID-19. Material for sequencing was peripheral blood. This chain's CDR3 is CASSYIYEQYF. As DNA, the CDR3 is TGTGCCAGCAGTTATATCTACGAGCAGTACTTC.